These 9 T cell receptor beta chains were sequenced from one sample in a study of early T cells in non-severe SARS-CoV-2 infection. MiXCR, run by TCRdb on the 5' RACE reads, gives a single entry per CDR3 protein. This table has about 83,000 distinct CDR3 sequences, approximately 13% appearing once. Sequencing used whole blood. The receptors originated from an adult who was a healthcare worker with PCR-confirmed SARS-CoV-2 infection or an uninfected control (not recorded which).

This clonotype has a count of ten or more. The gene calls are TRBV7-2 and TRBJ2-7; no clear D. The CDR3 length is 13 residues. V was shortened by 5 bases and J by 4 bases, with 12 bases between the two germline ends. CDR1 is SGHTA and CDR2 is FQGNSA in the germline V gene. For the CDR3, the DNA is TGTGCCAGCAGCCAAGCCCGGTTGTACGAGCAGTACTTC. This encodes CASSQARLYEQYF.

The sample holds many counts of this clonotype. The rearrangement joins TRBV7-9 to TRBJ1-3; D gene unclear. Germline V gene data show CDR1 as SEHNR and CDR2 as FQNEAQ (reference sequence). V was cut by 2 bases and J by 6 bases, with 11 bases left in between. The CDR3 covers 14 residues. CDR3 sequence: CASSLSGILNTIYF. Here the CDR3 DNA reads TGTGCCAGCAGCTTATCCGGGATCTTAAACACCATATATTTT. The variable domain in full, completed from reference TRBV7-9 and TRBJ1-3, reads DTGVSQNPRHKITKRGQNVTFRCDPISEHNRLYWYRQTLGQGPEFLTYFQNEAQLEKSRLLSDRFSAERPKGSFSTLEIQRTEQGDSAMYLCASSLSGILNTIYFGEGSWLTVV.

Here the CDR3 reads CASSLRGGISNSPLHF. The CDR3 nucleotides read TGTGCCAGCAGCCTGCGGGGGGGCATCTCTAATTCACCCCTCCACTTT. The chain combines TRBV7-3 with TRBJ1-6; D might be TRBD1 (6 bases). Germline V CDR1 and CDR2: SGHTA, FQGTGA. There are 16 residues in the CDR3. The germline V and J ends were trimmed by 5 bases and 6 bases, with 17 bases remaining between them.

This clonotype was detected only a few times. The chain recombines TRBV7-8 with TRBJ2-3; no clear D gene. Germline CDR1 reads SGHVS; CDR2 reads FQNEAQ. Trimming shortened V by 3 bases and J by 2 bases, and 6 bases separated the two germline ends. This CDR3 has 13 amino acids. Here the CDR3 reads CASSFYVTDTQYF. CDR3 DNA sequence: TGTGCCAGCAGCTTCTACGTCACAGATACGCAGTATTTT.

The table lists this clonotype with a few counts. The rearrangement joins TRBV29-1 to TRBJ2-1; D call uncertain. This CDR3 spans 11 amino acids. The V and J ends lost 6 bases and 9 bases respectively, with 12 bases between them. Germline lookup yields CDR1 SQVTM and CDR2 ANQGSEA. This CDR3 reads CSVVEGFEQFF. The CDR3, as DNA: TGCAGCGTCGTGGAAGGGTTTGAGCAGTTCTTC.

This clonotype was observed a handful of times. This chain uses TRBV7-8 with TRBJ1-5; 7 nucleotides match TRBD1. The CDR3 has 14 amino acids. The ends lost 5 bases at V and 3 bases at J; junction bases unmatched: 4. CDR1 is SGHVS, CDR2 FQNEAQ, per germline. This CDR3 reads CASSRQGNNQPQHF. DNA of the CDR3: TGTGCCAGCAGCCGACAGGGAAACAATCAGCCCCAGCATTTT.

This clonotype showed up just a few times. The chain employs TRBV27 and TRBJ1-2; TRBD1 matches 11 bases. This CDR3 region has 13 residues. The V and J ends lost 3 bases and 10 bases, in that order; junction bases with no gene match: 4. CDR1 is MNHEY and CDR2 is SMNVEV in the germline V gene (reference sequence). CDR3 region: CASSFGQGASYTF. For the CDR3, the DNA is TGTGCCAGCAGTTTTGGACAGGGGGCCTCCTACACCTTC.

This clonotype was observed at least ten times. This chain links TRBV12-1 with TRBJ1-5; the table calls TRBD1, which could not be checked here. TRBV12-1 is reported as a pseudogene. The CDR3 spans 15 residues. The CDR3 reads CANKDTGSRNQPQHF. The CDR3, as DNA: TGTGCCAACAAGGATACAGGGTCCCGCAATCAGCCCCAGCATTTT.

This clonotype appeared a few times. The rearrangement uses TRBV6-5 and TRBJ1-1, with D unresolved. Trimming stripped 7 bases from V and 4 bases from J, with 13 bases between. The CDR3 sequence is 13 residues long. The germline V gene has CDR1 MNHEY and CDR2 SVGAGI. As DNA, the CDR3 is TGTGCCAGCACCCGAGGGATGACCACTGAAGCTTTCTTT. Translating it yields CASTRGMTTEAFF.